The rows below give T cell receptor beta chains drawn from one sample of a study of CD8 T cells in Susac syndrome. TCRdb analysed the immunoSEQ multiplex PCR reads with MiXCR anew, one entry per CDR3 protein. The table records tens of thousands of distinct CDR3 sequences, roughly 94% of them present only once. Sequencing was done on a sample of CD4+ T cells from PBMCs. The receptors here all came from a human donor with Susac syndrome. Each CDR3 is given with its conserved first and last residue. The D gene is left open where the match is weak. Size is omitted from some rows. Given values are once, few, many or a class for expanded clones.

D	size	J	V	CDR3	DNA
NA	NA	TRBJ2-1	TRBV20-1	CSALPPRGDLSDEQFF	TGCAGTGCTCTCCCCCCGAGGGGCGACCTTAGCGATGAGCAGTTCTTC
TRBD1	once	TRBJ1-1	TRBV23-1	CATPGQGVQNTEAFF	TGCGCCACCCCGGGGCAGGGGGTTCAGAACACTGAAGCTTTCTTT
NA	NA	TRBJ2-5	TRBV7-9	CASGLQGQETQYF	TGTGCCAGCGGACTCCAGGGTCAAGAGACCCAGTACTTC
NA	NA	TRBJ1-3	TRBV7-9	CASSHDGGNTIYF	TGTGCCAGCAGCCACGACGGGGGAAACACCATATATTTT
NA	NA	TRBJ2-7	TRBV11-2	CASRSYQGSYEQYF	TGTGCCAGCAGGTCTTATCAGGGTTCCTACGAGCAGTACTTC
TRBD1	NA	TRBJ2-7	TRBV5-1	CASSFRDRTAEQYF	TGCGCCAGCAGCTTCCGGGACAGGACCGCCGAGCAGTACTTC
NA	NA	TRBJ1-1	TRBV24-1	CATSDPGEEAFF	TGTGCCACCAGTGATCCAGGAGAGGAAGCTTTCTTT
TRBD1	NA	TRBJ2-5	TRBV5-6	CASSPQGARETQYF	TGTGCCAGCAGCCCACAGGGGGCGCGGGAGACCCAGTACTTC
NA	NA	TRBJ2-7	TRBV4-1	CASSQGTVSYEQYF	TGCGCCAGCAGCCAAGGGACGGTCTCCTACGAGCAGTACTTC
NA	NA	TRBJ1-1	TRBV30	CAWTEGSAEAFF	TGTGCCTGGACCGAGGGTTCAGCTGAAGCTTTCTTT
NA	NA	TRBJ2-7	TRBV7-8	CASSLGPTAYEQYF	TGTGCCAGCAGCTTAGGACCTACCGCCTACGAGCAGTACTTC
NA	NA	TRBJ1-4	TRBV28	CASSILWINDGEKLFF	TGTGCCAGCAGTATACTCTGGATAAACGACGGTGAAAAACTGTTTTTT
NA	once	TRBJ1-5	TRBV28	CASSASGFNQPQHF	TGTGCCAGCAGTGCCTCAGGCTTTAATCAGCCCCAGCATTTT
TRBD1	NA	TRBJ2-7	TRBV29-1	CSALDRGYYEQYF	TGCAGCGCGCTCGACAGGGGATACTACGAGCAGTACTTC
TRBD2	NA	TRBJ2-3	TRBV12-3/TRBV12-4	CASSFSGGARADTQYF	TGTGCCAGCAGTTTTAGCGGGGGGGCCAGGGCAGATACGCAGTATTTT
NA	once	TRBJ2-5	TRBV15	CATSRYQETQYF	TGTGCCACCAGCCGGTACCAAGAGACCCAGTACTTC
NA	NA	TRBJ2-3	TRBV28	CASSFPLAHTDTQYF	TGTGCCAGCAGTTTCCCGCTAGCGCACACAGATACGCAGTATTTT
NA	NA	TRBJ1-1	TRBV2	CASSLNGGPNTEAFF	TGTGCCAGCAGTCTCAATGGAGGGCCGAACACTGAAGCTTTCTTT
NA	NA	TRBJ1-1	TRBV12-2	CASRFPGQGNCTEAFF	TGTGCAAGTCGCTTTCCGGGACAGGGGAATTGCACTGAAGCTTTCTTT
NA	NA	TRBJ1-1	TRBV7-2	CASSLLVGAVNTEAFF	TGTGCCAGCAGCTTATTGGTAGGAGCAGTGAACACTGAAGCTTTCTTT
NA	NA	TRBJ1-2	TRBV30	CAWSVWSSGRDGYTF	TGTGCCTGGAGTGTATGGTCTTCCGGCAGGGATGGCTACACCTTC
TRBD1	NA	TRBJ2-5	TRBV12-3/TRBV12-4	CASSLTGGVQETQYF	TGTGCCAGCAGTTTAACAGGGGGTGTCCAAGAGACCCAGTACTTC
NA	NA	TRBJ2-7	TRBV21-1	CASSKGETETYEQYF	TGTGCCAGCAGCAAAGGTGAGACGGAAACCTACGAGCAGTACTTC
TRBD1	NA	TRBJ1-4	TRBV29-1	CSVDQTGQNEKLFF	TGCAGCGTTGACCAGACAGGGCAAAATGAAAAACTGTTTTTT
NA	NA	TRBJ1-2	TRBV12-3/TRBV12-4	CASSLGPFGYTF	TGTGCCAGCAGTTTAGGGCCCTTCGGCTACACCTTC
NA	NA	TRBJ2-1	TRBV10-3	CAISEPGETDEQFF	TGTGCCATCAGTGAACCGGGGGAGACGGATGAGCAGTTCTTC
TRBD1	NA	TRBJ2-5	TRBV20-1	CSARGQGDIKETQYF	TGCAGTGCTAGAGGGCAGGGGGACATCAAAGAGACCCAGTACTTC
TRBD2	NA	TRBJ2-6	TRBV30	CACIAGSGANVLTF	TGTGCCTGCATAGCGGGCTCTGGGGCCAACGTCCTGACTTTC
NA	NA	TRBJ2-7	TRBV4-2	CASSQVPAGAGVNHEQYF	TGTGCCAGCAGCCAGGTCCCAGCAGGGGCGGGGGTTAACCACGAGCAGTACTTC
NA	NA	TRBJ2-2	TRBV20-1	CSAPPGAANTGELFF	TGCAGTGCGCCACCCGGGGCAGCGAACACCGGGGAGCTGTTTTTT
NA	once	TRBJ2-7	TRBV7-2	CASSPYMSPYEQYF	TGTGCCAGCAGCCCCTATATGTCCCCCTACGAGCAGTACTTC
NA	NA	TRBJ1-3	TRBV2	CASSERGNTIYF	TGTGCCAGCAGTGAGAGAGGAAACACCATATATTTT
NA	NA	TRBJ1-2	TRBV29-1	CSVDPPEVGGHGYTF	TGCAGCGTTGACCCCCCCGAGGTTGGTGGTCATGGCTACACCTTC
TRBD1	NA	TRBJ1-4	TRBV7-9	CASSLLTGSNEKLFF	TGTGCCAGCAGCTTACTGACAGGGTCTAATGAAAAACTGTTTTTT
NA	NA	TRBJ2-1	TRBV5-6	CASSSRDEQFF	TGTGCCAGCAGCTCTCGGGATGAGCAGTTCTTC
NA	once	TRBJ1-3	TRBV30	CAWSGPWDINTIYF	TGTGCCTGGAGTGGCCCGTGGGACATCAACACCATATATTTT
TRBD1	NA	TRBJ1-5	TRBV6-2/TRBV6-3	CASSPQDRDGQPQHF	TGTGCCAGCAGTCCCCAGGACAGGGACGGGCAGCCCCAGCATTTT
TRBD1	NA	TRBJ1-6	TRBV30	CAWTRRGLNSPLHF	TGTGCCTGGACCCGCAGGGGGTTGAATTCACCCCTCCACTTT
TRBD1	NA	TRBJ2-6	TRBV9	CASSVARGLRDGANVLTF	TGTGCCAGCAGCGTAGCAAGGGGGCTTCGGGATGGGGCCAACGTCCTGACTTTC
NA	NA	TRBJ2-7	TRBV29-1	CSVLTYEQYF	TGCAGCGTCCTCACCTACGAGCAGTACTTC
NA	NA	TRBJ1-1	TRBV12-3/TRBV12-4	CASSARQTGNTEAFF	TGTGCCAGCAGTGCTCGACAGACGGGGAACACTGAAGCTTTCTTT
TRBD2	NA	TRBJ2-1	TRBV7-3	CASSPHRPSSGGSDEQFF	TGTGCCAGCAGCCCACATCGTCCCTCTAGCGGGGGGAGCGATGAGCAGTTCTTC
NA	NA	TRBJ1-4	TRBV30	CAWSGQEISPDHEKLFF	TGTGCCTGGAGTGGACAGGAGATTTCACCCGATCATGAAAAACTGTTTTTT
NA	NA	TRBJ1-6	TRBV16	CASSQSTGRNSPLHF	TGTGCCAGCAGCCAATCAACAGGGAGGAATTCACCCCTCCACTTT
NA	NA	TRBJ2-5	TRBV14	CASSQGAPGRWETQYF	TGTGCCAGCAGCCAAGGAGCCCCAGGGCGGTGGGAGACCCAGTACTTC
NA	NA	TRBJ1-5	TRBV20-1	CSARGQFLQPQHF	TGCAGTGCTAGGGGGCAGTTCCTTCAGCCCCAGCATTTT
NA	NA	TRBJ2-5	TRBV9	CAGRVGEYQETQYF	TGTGCTGGCCGGGTGGGGGAGTACCAAGAGACCCAGTACTTC
TRBD2	NA	TRBJ2-3	TRBV15	CATSSGGASDTQYF	TGTGCCACCAGCAGCGGGGGGGCATCAGATACGCAGTATTTT
NA	NA	TRBJ1-3	TRBV9	CASSAGTRGNTIYF	TGTGCCAGCAGCGCTGGGACGCGAGGAAACACCATATATTTT
NA	NA	TRBJ2-3	TRBV7-9	CASSDLPDTQYF	TGTGCCAGCAGCGACTTACCGGATACGCAGTATTTT
NA	NA	TRBJ2-4	TRBV2	CASRGRDPQYF	TGTGCCAGCAGAGGACGGGACCCTCAGTACTTC
TRBD1	NA	TRBJ2-7	TRBV9	CASSRDRGDYEQYF	TGTGCCAGCAGCCGAGACAGGGGCGACTACGAGCAGTACTTC
NA	NA	TRBJ2-1	TRBV5-1	CASSSTSHSFNEQFF	TGCGCCAGCAGCTCGACAAGTCATTCCTTCAATGAGCAGTTCTTC
TRBD1	NA	TRBJ1-1	TRBV18	CASSPSGQGDTEAFF	TGTGCCAGCTCACCATCAGGACAGGGGGACACTGAAGCTTTCTTT
NA	NA	TRBJ2-2	TRBV12-3/TRBV12-4	CASRSGVKTGELFF	TGTGCCAGCAGATCAGGTGTGAAGACCGGGGAGCTGTTTTTT